The entry below describes one T cell receptor (beta chain). Ten or more counts support this clonotype. No cognate antigen has been identified for it. Base qualities are not provided; no much larger clone lies one nucleotide away. cDNA synthesis used template-switch 5'RACE with a primer carrying a 10-nucleotide random unique molecular identifier tagging each TCR transcript. Every sequencing run covered 15-18 subjects and yielded more than 200 million TCR-beta sequences. The RNeasy kit was used for extraction of total RNA. Using the KAPA Real-time Library Amplification kit, TCR-beta VDJ regions were amplified with primers for the TCR constant region and the 5'RACE anchor. A first PCR added sample indexes and Illumina adaptors, after which a second PCR increased the library yield. After purification with Ampure beads, the TCR product of roughly 650 bp was size-selected on a 2% E-gel SizeSelection system. Library quality was checked on a Bioanalyzer, concentration was measured with Qubit, and libraries were quantified with the Kapa Library Quantification kit before pooling. An Illumina HiSeq 2500 was used to sequence the libraries paired-end at 2 x 150 bp. To increase sequence diversity, roughly 24-31% phiX was spiked into each library pool. In the authors' own workflow: The UMI-based MiGEC pipeline processed quality-filtered reads and removed over 75% of raw TCR sequences during error correction. IMGT germline references were used for alignment of VDJ genes, and clonotypes were defined by a unique CDR3 amino acid sequence together with V-J genes. VDJtools evaluated clonal expansion, Shannon diversity and CDR3 relatedness (CalcPairwiseDistances, ClusterSamples); CLCbio workbench built phylogenetic trees. Using coefficient-of-variation modelling across technical triplicates, the study counted a clone as expanded if it had at least 8 unique UMIs. TCRdb's own reprocessing of the public reads used fastp at Q25 and MiXCR and kept productive beta chains. Identical CDR3 protein sequences are pooled into one entry, listed with their most common genes and DNA. The V and J calls and clone size are TCRdb's, not the authors'. The sample table holds more than 50,000 distinct CDR3 sequences, of which 4% to 6% were seen once. Clones ranked in the top ten supply about 2.8% of the sample.

For unsorted PBMC libraries, 2 million PBMCs were used after storage in RNAlater at -80 degrees C until RNA extraction. The multiple sclerosis patients were enrolled in a US clinical protocol that evaluated disease progression with magnetic resonance imaging. Peripheral blood was subjected to Ficoll-Hypaque density gradient centrifugation to isolate PBMCs, which were then cryopreserved in liquid nitrogen. These data originate in a study of neurological immune-mediated disorders (dated by TCRdb to about 2019). The study in broad terms: Among the 35 or so multiple sclerosis patients, some 31 had relapsing-remitting MS and 3 had secondary progressive MS. The study compared peripheral blood TCR-beta repertoires of HTLV-I-associated myelopathy (HAM/TSP) patients, multiple sclerosis patients and healthy controls using UMI-based sequencing. Longitudinal samples, technical triplicates and paired sorted CD4+ and CD8+ T-cell subsets, alongside PBMC samples, were included among the roughly 100 TCR-beta libraries. The cohort comprised 68 subjects: approximately 15 HAM/TSP patients, 35 or so multiple sclerosis patients and approximately 20 healthy controls.

The paper's findings and limits, for the study overall: The MS cluster was not associated with any clinical or MRI features, and the authors stated that larger cohorts are needed. In phylogenetic analysis, the repertoires of 18 of 34 MS patients grouped into a cluster of related CDR3 sequences, which suggests a possible signature at the repertoire level. TCR clonal expansion was greatest in HAM/TSP patients and smallest in MS patients, who ranked below even healthy controls. No identical CDR3 amino acid sequences were found to be shared among expanded clones across subjects, suggesting that TCR-beta repertoires were private in all groups.

CDR3 length: 16 amino acids, cysteine to phenylalanine. CDR3 DNA is the only sequence kept; it has 48 bases, read in frame from the first base. CDR1 SGHTA and CDR2 FQGNSA are derived from the germline V gene. Compared with germline, V lacks 5 bases and J lacks 9 bases; bases without a gene match: 13. This clonotype was obtained from a woman in her twenties or thirties with multiple sclerosis. The sample consisted of PBMCs. The rearrangement joined TRBV7-2 to TRBJ2-7; 13 central nucleotides agree with TRBD2. This receptor carries the CDR3 CASSTRTSGGFVGQYF. The nucleotide sequence reads TGTGCCAGCAGCACCCGGACTAGCGGGGGATTTGTTGGGCAGTACTTC. With the rest looked up from the reference TRBV7-2 and TRBJ2-7 genes rather than sequenced, the full variable domain is GAGVSQSPSNKVTEKGKDVELRCDPISGHTALYWYRQSLGQGLEFLIYFQGNSAPDKSGLPSDRFSAERTGGSVSTLTIQRTQQEDSAVYLCASSTRTSGGFVGQYFGPGTRLTVT.